Shown below are 7 T cell receptor beta chains from a single sample sequenced in a study of shared clonotypes between healthy human individuals. Here immunoSEQ multiplex PCR was the method, and the copy in TCRdb shows in-frame clones only, minus some. Here the sample spans 2.3 million or so clones, more than 85% being singletons. The material sequenced was naive CD4+ T cells from PBMCs. Subset here: CD45RA+ positively selected. These receptors came from a man aged 18 to 30 in good health. Some clones in this sample may be carry-over from other donors' samples.

V gene TRBV5-1 combines with J gene TRBJ2-7; 10 bases map to TRBD1. V shed 1 base, J shed 3 bases, and the junction held 4 bases outside the gene matches. The germline gives CDR1 SGHRS, CDR2 YFSETQ. The CDR3 runs to 15 residues. The CDR3 region is CASSLRTGGDYEQYF. CDR3 DNA: TGCGCCAGCAGCTTGAGGACAGGGGGGGACTACGAGCAGTACTTC.

The V gene is TRBV11-2, the J gene TRBJ2-4; TRBD1 agrees at 9 bases. Germline assignment: CDR1 SGHAT and CDR2 FQNNGV. This CDR3 is built from 14 residues. The V and J ends lost 6 bases and 6 bases, in that order; junction bases with no gene match: 6. The CDR3 is CASSLQGAGNIQYF. The CDR3 DNA is TGTGCCAGCAGTTTACAGGGGGCCGGAAACATTCAGTACTTC.

The rearrangement links TRBV5-1 to TRBJ2-1, with D perhaps given as TRBD1 or TRBD2 (5 bases each). The CDR3 extends over 15 amino acids. Between the trimmed V and J ends, which lost 0 bases and 4 bases, there was a span of 11 bases. Germline CDR1 is SGHRS and CDR2 is YFSETQ. CDR3 sequence: CASSLELGVYNEQFF. The CDR3 region has the DNA TGCGCCAGCAGCTTGGAACTAGGGGTTTACAATGAGCAGTTCTTC.

This chain uses TRBV6-6 with TRBJ2-3, with 11 bases matching TRBD2. The CDR3 loop spans 14 amino acids. Germline CDR1 and CDR2: MNHNY and SVGAGI (reference sequence). The V and J ends lost 7 bases and 4 bases, in that order; junction bases with no gene match: 4. For the CDR3, the DNA is TGTGCCAGCACCGTAGCGGGAGGGGCAGATACGCAGTATTTT. Its translation: CASTVAGGADTQYF.

The chain joins TRBV19 to TRBJ2-6; a weak D match, TRBD1 (6 bases). Germline CDR1 reads LNHDA; CDR2 reads SQIVND (reference sequence). The CDR3 is 16 amino acids. V was clipped by 2 bases and J by 1 base, with 9 bases between them. The CDR3 here is CASSISTGSGANVLTF. CDR3 sequence (DNA): TGTGCCAGTAGTATATCCACAGGGTCTGGGGCCAACGTCCTGACTTTC.

The CDR3 DNA is TGTGCCATCAGTGGTTATCGGCAGGGACAAGAGACCCAGTACTTC. It is translated as CAISGYRQGQETQYF. The chain carries TRBV10-3 and TRBJ2-5; possibly TRBD1 for D (5 bases). CDR1 and CDR2 from the germline V gene are ENHRY and SYGVKD. The CDR3 is 15 amino acids. The germline V and J ends were trimmed by 4 bases and 2 bases, with 14 bases remaining between them.

The V call is TRBV5-1, the J call TRBJ2-3; possibly TRBD1 or TRBD2 for D (6 bases each). Trimming took off 10 bases at V and 0 bases at J, with 18 bases between the two ends. This CDR3 has 15 residues. Germline-derived CDR1 and CDR2 are SGHRS and YFSETQ. CDR3 in DNA: TGCGCCTCTCACTATAGGGGGACTAGCACAGATACGCAGTATTTT. Translating it yields CASHYRGTSTDTQYF.